A single sample gave rise to the 12 T cell receptor beta chains below, sequenced in a study of blood T cells in healthy people across ages. A second about 6 to 11 cycle PCR used barcoded and J-beta primers. TCRdb recomputed calls from the 5' RACE reads with MiXCR, one row per CDR3 protein. There are some 1.8 million distinct CDR3 sequences in the sample; about 39% occur only once, and roughly 23% lies in the top ten. Source material: blood. The receptors shown here come from a human donor in good health.

This clonotype has only a few counts. This chain links TRBV7-3 with TRBJ1-5; TRBD1 might be the D (5 bases). The CDR3 sequence is 14 residues long. In germline, CDR1 is SGHTA, CDR2 FQGTGA. Deletions cut 5 bases from V and 5 bases from J, with 13 bases between. The CDR3 region has the DNA TGTGCCAGCAGCCCCGGGACGGCTGATCAGCCCCAGCATTTT. Translated: CASSPGTADQPQHF.

This clonotype has more than one count but fewer than ten. This chain links TRBV24-1 with TRBJ2-1, with TRBD1 matching over 7 bases. V shed 8 bases, J shed 6 bases, and the junction held 6 bases outside the gene matches. This CDR3 is 13 amino acids long. Germline CDR1 is KGHDR and CDR2 is SFDVKD. CDR3 nucleotide sequence: TGTGCCACCATGAGACAGGGTATCAATGAGCAGTTCTTC. Residues: CATMRQGINEQFF.

This clonotype was found a few times. The rearrangement links TRBV2 to TRBJ2-7; 7 positions agree with TRBD2. CDR1 SNHLY and CDR2 FYNNEI come from the germline V gene. The CDR3 is 15 residues long. V trimming: 5 bases; J trimming: 2 bases; junction bases outside the gene matches: 9. The CDR3 region is CASSSGGSGTYEQYF. The CDR3 nucleotides read TGTGCCAGCAGTTCCGGGGGGAGTGGGACCTACGAGCAGTACTTC.

The sample holds a few counts of this clonotype. This chain connects TRBV20-1 to TRBJ2-7; 8 bases align to TRBD2. The trim removed 6 bases at V and 5 bases at J, leaving 9 bases unmatched. The CDR3 has 13 residues. Germline-derived CDR1 and CDR2 are DFQATT and SNEGSKA (reference sequence). CDR3 nucleotides: TGCAGTGCCGCGTCGGGGGGGGCCAACGAGCAGTACTTC. Its translation: CSAASGGANEQYF.

The J gene is TRBJ2-1, the V gene TRBV18; D ambiguous. The ends were cut back, 6 bases at V and 11 bases at J, with 17 bases in the middle. The CDR3 extends over 13 amino acids. CDR1 and CDR2 from the germline V gene are KGHSH and LQKENI. The CDR3 DNA sequence: TGTGCCAGCTCCATTGGGGAAGGGAATAAGCAGTTCTTC. Translated: CASSIGEGNKQFF.

The J gene is TRBJ2-6, the V gene TRBV5-1, with D uncertain. V lost 4 bases and J 0 bases, leaving 8 bases between the germline ends. Germline assignment: CDR1 SGHRS and CDR2 YFSETQ. This CDR3 spans 15 amino acids. The CDR3 nucleotides read TGCGCCAGCAGCCCAACAAACTCTGGGGCCAACGTCCTGACTTTC. Protein product: CASSPTNSGANVLTF.

This clonotype was recorded at least ten times. V and J are TRBV9 and TRBJ2-7; possible D gene TRBD1, 5 bases. Trimming left V 6 bases short and J 6 bases short, with 16 bases between. Per the germline V gene, CDR1 is SGDLS and CDR2 is YYNGEE. The CDR3 is made up of 13 amino acids. The CDR3 protein is CASTPGFYGEQYF. The CDR3 region has the DNA TGTGCCAGCACCCCAGGGTTTTACGGCGAGCAGTACTTC.

V is TRBV29-1 and J is TRBJ1-1, with a weak D call TRBD1 (6 bases). The CDR3 sequence is 12 residues long. The ends were cut back, 4 bases at V and 14 bases at J, with 20 bases in the middle. The V gene's germline CDR1 is SQVTM and CDR2 ANQGSEA. The DNA for the CDR3 is TGCAGCGTTGGGAGGGGGGGCGTCGGAGCCTTCTTT. Amino acid sequence: CSVGRGGVGAFF.

This clonotype was seen a few times. The chain recombines TRBV7-2 with TRBJ2-6, with D possibly being TRBD1 (5 bases). This CDR3 spans 16 amino acids. Germline values: CDR1 SGHTA, CDR2 FQGNSA. Trimming shortened V by 5 bases and J by 1 base, and 12 bases separated the two germline ends. CDR3 in DNA: TGTGCCAGCAGCCCTGAGGCAGGGTCTGGGGCCAACGTCCTGACTTTC. As protein: CASSPEAGSGANVLTF.

This rearrangement joins TRBV2 to TRBJ2-1, with D possibly TRBD1 on 5 matching bases. The CDR3 loop spans 13 amino acids. The V end lost 6 bases, the J end lost 6 bases, and 12 bases lay between the germline ends. Germline V CDR1 and CDR2: SNHLY, FYNNEI. CDR3 DNA sequence: TGTGCCAGCAGAGACAGTGGTCCCAATGAGCAGTTCTTC. Residues: CASRDSGPNEQFF.

This sequence joins TRBV10-3 and TRBJ2-1; perhaps TRBD1 as D (5 bases). CDR1 ENHRY and CDR2 SYGVKD come from the germline V gene. V was pared by 0 bases and J by 10 bases, with 10 bases between. The CDR3 consists of 13 residues. The CDR3 DNA reads as TGTGCCATCAGTGAGTCATGGGGCGGAGAGCAGTTCTTC. Its protein product is CAISESWGGEQFF.

The chain employs TRBV27 and TRBJ1-5; the D is unclear. CDR3 length equals 17 residues. V was shortened by 10 bases and J by 0 bases, with 22 bases between the two germline ends. Germline V CDR1 and CDR2: MNHEY, SMNVEV (reference sequence). The CDR3 DNA reads as TGTGCCAACCTCTGGAGGAGGGTAAAGTATAGCAATCAGCCCCAGCATTTT. It translates to CANLWRRVKYSNQPQHF.